Each of the 24 T cell receptor beta chains below was sequenced from the same sample in a study of blood T cell repertoires in COVID-19. Some clones are missing from TCRdb's copy, which holds only in-frame ones; the method was immunoSEQ multiplex PCR. The sample shows approximately 300,000 clones, 70% to 90% of them seen only once. The sequenced sample was PBMCs or T cells enriched from blood (not recorded which). These receptors all come from a woman aged 25 to 39 who had recovered from COVID-19.

The sample holds one count of this clone. The chain recombines TRBV18 with TRBJ1-4; D unresolved. V lost 4 bases and J 8 bases, leaving 8 bases between the germline ends. From germline, CDR1 is KGHSH and CDR2 LQKENI. The CDR3 is 12 residues long. The CDR3 DNA reads as TGTGCCAGCTCACGCTCGGGGGAAAAACTGTTTTTT. As protein: CASSRSGEKLFF.

This chain uses TRBV19 with TRBJ2-7, with D unclear. Germline assignment: CDR1 LNHDA and CDR2 SQIVND (reference sequence). V shed 1 base and J shed 0 bases, with 4 bases lying between them. This CDR3 comprises 13 residues. The CDR3 spells CASSIVISYEQYF. The CDR3 bases are TGTGCCAGTAGTATAGTTATCTCCTACGAGCAGTACTTC.

This rearrangement joins TRBV27 to TRBJ1-2; 7 bases line up with TRBD1. J lost 7 bases, V lost 3 bases, and 11 bases had no gene match. CDR1 is MNHEY and CDR2 is SMNVEV in the germline V gene (reference sequence). This CDR3 spans 15 amino acids. CDR3 sequence: CASSFLTGPKGGYTF. In nucleotides, the CDR3 is TGTGCCAGCAGTTTCCTGACAGGGCCCAAGGGTGGCTACACCTTC.

This clone appeared once. This sequence joins TRBV9 and TRBJ2-5; 9 positions match TRBD2. The germline CDR1 and CDR2 sequences are SGDLS and YYNGEE. V was clipped by 2 bases and J by 9 bases; unmatched bases: 5. The CDR3 contains 13 residues. As DNA, the CDR3 is TGTGCCAGCAGCGTCTTTGCGGGGGGGGCCCAGTACTTC. Encoded protein: CASSVFAGGAQYF.

Turning to this clone: A junction boundary mismatches the germline segment, possibly from a read error. This chain joins TRBV12-5 and TRBJ1-2, with 7 bases matching TRBD1. Germline CDR1 reads LGHNT; CDR2 reads FRNRAP. This CDR3 is built from 13 residues. This CDR3 reads CASAMTGEGGCTF. In DNA, the CDR3 is TGTGCTAGTGCTATGACTGGGGAAGGGGGCTGCACCTTC.

In its sample, this clone was seen once. V and J are TRBV19 and TRBJ1-2; 9 bases match TRBD1. The V gene end was trimmed by 8 bases and the J gene end by 5 bases; junction bases not matched to a gene: 6. The CDR3 extends over 13 amino acids. Germline-derived CDR1 and CDR2 are LNHDA and SQIVND (reference sequence). The CDR3 DNA reads as TGTGCCAGTTCGGAACAGGGGGCGTATGGCTACACCTTC. It translates to CASSEQGAYGYTF.

The chain joins TRBV7-6 to TRBJ2-7; D call uncertain. The V and J ends lost 5 bases and 4 bases respectively, with 12 bases between them. This CDR3 region has 13 residues. Germline CDR1 reads SGHVS; CDR2 reads FNYEAQ. The CDR3: CASSPQNYYEQYF. The CDR3 DNA is TGTGCCAGCAGCCCCCAGAACTATTACGAGCAGTACTTC.

The chain employs TRBV29-1 and TRBJ1-2, with 8 bases aligning to TRBD1. Germline CDR1 and CDR2: SQVTM and ANQGSEA. The CDR3 has 12 residues. After removal of 5 bases from V and 4 bases from J, the junction contained 3 bases not matched to a gene. The CDR3 DNA reads as TGCAGCGTTAGGACAGGGATCTATGGCTACACCTTC. It encodes CSVRTGIYGYTF.

The V and J genes are TRBV18 and TRBJ2-3, with 8 positions matching TRBD1. The CDR3 extends over 17 amino acids. V gave up 3 bases and J gave up 0 bases; unmatched junction bases: 8. Germline CDR1 reads KGHSH; CDR2 reads LQKENI. CDR3 in amino acids: CASSPPGGGTSTDTQYF. The DNA for the CDR3 is TGTGCCAGCTCACCCCCAGGGGGCGGAACTAGCACAGATACGCAGTATTTT. The variable domain in full, completed from reference TRBV18 and TRBJ2-3, reads NAGVMQNPRHLVRRRGQEARLRCSPMKGHSHVYWYRQLPEEGLKFMVYLQKENIIDESGMPKERFSAEFPKEGPSILRIQQVVRGDSAAYFCASSPPGGGTSTDTQYFGPGTRLTVL.

The chain is built from TRBV6-1 and TRBJ1-4, with unresolved D. Trimming cost V 1 base and J 7 bases, with 7 bases left between them. This CDR3 has 13 residues. Germline-derived CDR1 and CDR2 are MNHNS and SASEGT. This chain's CDR3 is CASSEGWSEKLFF. In nucleotides, the CDR3 is TGTGCCAGCAGTGAAGGGTGGAGTGAAAAACTGTTTTTT.

The rearrangement joins TRBV7-2 to TRBJ1-6, with D unresolved. The germline CDR1 and CDR2 sequences are SGHTA and FQGNSA. The germline V and J ends were trimmed by 5 bases and 9 bases, with 11 bases remaining between them. The CDR3 is 13 amino acids. CDR3 nucleotides: TGTGCCAGCAGCCAATTAGCTGGTTCACCCCTCCACTTT. Protein product: CASSQLAGSPLHF.

The gene calls are TRBV6-2 or TRBV6-3 and TRBJ2-3; TRBD2 might be the D (5 bases). Per the germline V gene, CDR1 is MNHEY and CDR2 is SVGEGT. The CDR3 length is 13 residues. Trimming took 6 bases from V and 2 from J, leaving 9 bases between them. CDR3 protein: CASSTRVTDTQYF. CDR3 DNA sequence: TGTGCCAGCAGCACTAGGGTCACAGATACGCAGTATTTT.

This chain connects TRBV19 to TRBJ1-3, with D possibly TRBD1 on 5 matching bases. The CDR3 extends over 14 amino acids. Trimming cost V 8 bases and J 0 bases, with 11 bases left between them. Germline values: CDR1 LNHDA, CDR2 SQIVND (reference sequence). The DNA for the CDR3 is TGTGCCAGTTCCCACGGGGGCTCTGGAAACACCATATATTTT. It codes for CASSHGGSGNTIYF.

The chain joins TRBV30 to TRBJ1-6; 7 bases are shared with TRBD1. This CDR3 has 15 amino acids. V was clipped by 4 bases and J by 0 bases; unmatched bases: 3. Per the germline V gene, CDR1 is GTSNPN and CDR2 is SVGIG (reference sequence). This CDR3 reads CAWNGQVSYNSPLHF. In DNA, the CDR3 is TGTGCCTGGAACGGACAGGTCTCCTATAATTCACCCCTCCACTTT.

The rearrangement joins TRBV19 to TRBJ1-2; 7 nucleotides agree with TRBD1. This CDR3 is 17 amino acids long. V dropped 5 bases and J dropped 2; count of bases not matched to a gene: 14. Germline loops: CDR1 LNHDA, CDR2 SQIVND (reference sequence). The CDR3 protein is CASSVQPPLRGNYGYTF. The CDR3 DNA is TGTGCCAGTAGTGTCCAACCACCCCTCAGGGGGAACTATGGCTACACCTTC.

The rearrangement uses TRBV7-2 and TRBJ1-3; D unclear. The CDR3 totals 12 residues. Germline assignment: CDR1 SGHTA and CDR2 FQGNSA. Trimming left V 6 bases short and J 4 bases short, with 7 bases between. The CDR3 bases are TGTGCCAGCAGTTCGCAGGGAAACACCATATATTTT. Its protein is CASSSQGNTIYF.

J is TRBJ1-5 and V is TRBV5-1, with D unclear. Germline V CDR1 and CDR2: SGHRS, YFSETQ. Deletions cut 4 bases from V and 4 bases from J, with 12 bases between. The CDR3 runs 14 residues. The CDR3 DNA sequence: TGCGCCAGCAGCCCTGACGCGGGAAATCAGCCCCAGCATTTT. This gives the protein CASSPDAGNQPQHF.

This clone was recorded a few times. The chain employs TRBV7-3 and TRBJ1-1; maybe TRBD1 (6 bases). This CDR3 has 13 amino acids. The V end lost 5 bases, the J end lost 2 bases, and 9 bases lay between the germline ends. In germline, CDR1 is SGHTA, CDR2 FQGTGA. The CDR3 loop is CASSPTGNTEAFF. As DNA, the CDR3 is TGTGCCAGCAGCCCGACAGGTAACACTGAAGCTTTCTTT. The full variable domain, its missing parts supplied by reference TRBV7-3 and TRBJ1-1, is GAGVSQTPSNKVTEKGKYVELRCDPISGHTALYWYRQSLGQGPEFLIYFQGTGAADDSGLPNDRFFAVRPEGSVSTLKIQRTERGDSAVYLCASSPTGNTEAFFGQGTRLTVV.

V gene TRBV10-3 combines with J gene TRBJ2-1, with a possible D match to TRBD2 (6 bases). CDR1 is ENHRY and CDR2 is SYGVKD in the germline V gene. The CDR3 is made up of 15 amino acids. The ends were cut back, 3 bases at V and 6 bases at J, with 15 bases in the middle. Here the CDR3 DNA reads TGTGCCATCAGTGATCCTAGCGCAGTCTTCAATGAGCAGTTCTTC. The encoded protein is CAISDPSAVFNEQFF.

This chain connects TRBV18 to TRBJ1-1; D unresolved. CDR1 is KGHSH and CDR2 is LQKENI in the germline V gene. The ends were cut back, 2 bases at V and 1 base at J, with 11 bases in the middle. The CDR3 has 15 residues. The CDR3 bases are TGTGCCAGCTCACCAACGGGAGTAACGAACACTGAAGCTTTCTTT. Protein sequence: CASSPTGVTNTEAFF.

This clone was seen a handful of times. The V call is TRBV18, the J call TRBJ1-2, with D tentatively TRBD1 (5 bases). The germline V and J ends were trimmed by 3 bases and 4 bases, with 12 bases remaining between them. Germline V gene sequence: CDR1 KGHSH, CDR2 LQKENI. The CDR3 is made up of 14 amino acids. The CDR3 sequence: CASSPNPTGYGYTF. CDR3 nucleotide sequence: TGTGCCAGCTCACCTAACCCCACAGGCTATGGCTACACCTTC.

The chain employs TRBV5-4 and TRBJ2-7, with 12 bases identical to TRBD2. Germline lookup yields CDR1 SGHNT and CDR2 YYREEE (reference sequence). This CDR3 region has 15 residues. With V trimmed by 3 bases and J by 3 bases, 4 bases remained unmatched. In nucleotides, the CDR3 is TGTGCCAGCAGCTCGAGGACTAGCGGGGACTACGAGCAGTACTTC. Amino acids: CASSSRTSGDYEQYF.

V is TRBV6-5 and J is TRBJ1-1; D is unresolved. This CDR3 contains 14 residues. Germline assignment: CDR1 MNHEY and CDR2 SVGAGI. V was cut by 7 bases and J by 8 bases, with 20 bases left in between. Here the CDR3 DNA reads TGTGCCAGCATTTCACGGACTTATTATGAGGAAGCTTTCTTT. Translated, it gives CASISRTYYEEAFF.

The CDR3 spells CASSPTGTTDTQYF. For the CDR3, the DNA is TGCGCCAGCAGCCCAACAGGGACCACAGATACGCAGTATTTT. The gene calls are TRBV5-1 and TRBJ2-3, with D possibly TRBD1 on 6 matching bases. The CDR3 has 14 amino acids. Germline loops: CDR1 SGHRS, CDR2 YFSETQ. V lost 4 bases and J 2 bases, leaving 11 bases between the germline ends. Together with reference TRBV5-1 and TRBJ2-3, the CDR3 gives the full variable domain: KAGVTQTPRYLIKTRGQQVTLSCSPISGHRSVSWYQQTPGQGLQFLFEYFSETQRNKGNFPGRFSGRQFSNSRSEMNVSTLELGDSALYLCASSPTGTTDTQYFGPGTRLTVL.